These T cell receptor beta chains were read from a single sample in a study of T-cell reconstitution after alpha-beta-depleted transplantation in children. TCRdb ran MiXCR on the PCR reads and lists one entry per CDR3 protein. Among about 27,000 distinct CDR3 sequences, roughly a sixth were seen once, and the ten largest hold around 36%. This sample comprised PBMCs, mostly from graft donor cells, obtained 60 days after TCRalphabeta/CD19-depleted stem cell transplant. These receptors all stem from a male patient between 2 and 10 years old who had a stem cell transplant for acute lymphoblastic leukemia, so the T cells may come from the graft donor. CDR3s include the opening cysteine and the closing phenylalanine or tryptophan. A D gene is named only where the DNA matches it firmly. Where a row states a size, it is once, few, many or the class of an expanded clone; other rows omit it.

J	size	D	V	length	DNA	CDR3
TRBJ2-3	.	.	TRBV12-3/TRBV12-4	15	TGTGCCAGCAGTTTCCTCCTCTCGGAGGCAGATACGCAGTATTTT	CASSFLLSEADTQYF
TRBJ1-2	few	TRBD1	TRBV6-5	16	TGTGCCAGCAGTTACGGGACAGCCTTCCTAAAGTATGGCTACACCTTC	CASSYGTAFLKYGYTF
TRBJ2-2	many	.	TRBV15	14	TGTGCCACCAGCAGAGATCTGGGGGCCGGGGAGCTGTTTTTT	CATSRDLGAGELFF
TRBJ2-1	many	TRBD2	TRBV7-9	17	TGTGCCAGCAGCTCACGACGACTAGCGGGGGCATACAATGAGCAGTTCTTC	CASSSRRLAGAYNEQFF
TRBJ1-1	few	.	TRBV5-6	14	TGTGCCAGCAGCGAAGCTTGGGGCGCGCCTGAAGCTTTCTTT	CASSEAWGAPEAFF
TRBJ2-7	many	.	TRBV29-1	11	TGCAGCGTGGGATACTCCTACGAGCAGTACTTC	CSVGYSYEQYF
TRBJ2-3	.	.	TRBV28	14	TGTGCCAGCAGTTTACCCCCTCCCCGGTATACGCAGTATTTT	CASSLPPPRYTQYF
TRBJ1-6	few	.	TRBV11-2	14	TGTGCCAGCAGCTTAGACAGCTCCCACTCACCCCTCCATTTT	CASSLDSSHSPLHF
TRBJ1-5	.	TRBD1	TRBV28	21	TGTGCCAGCAGTTTATTAATTGGACACCCGGGACAGGTTCATAGCAATCAGCCCCAGCATTTT	CASSLLIGHPGQVHSNQPQHF
TRBJ1-5	few	.	TRBV7-9	13	TGTGCCAGCCAAAGGGGGGCTGATCAGCCCCAGCATTTT	CASQRGADQPQHF
TRBJ2-5	many	TRBD1	TRBV6-5	13	TGTGCCAGCACCACAGGGGGGAGGGAGACCCAGTACTTC	CASTTGGRETQYF
TRBJ1-5	.	.	TRBV7-2	14	TGTGCCAGCAGCTTAGTCTTACAGGGCCAGCCCCAGCATTTT	CASSLVLQGQPQHF
TRBJ1-2	few	TRBD1	TRBV6-1	17	TGTGCCAGCTCCGTCGGGGAAATCCGGGACAGGGGATATGGCTACACCTTC	CASSVGEIRDRGYGYTF
TRBJ2-5	once	TRBD2	TRBV7-9	16	TGTGCCAGCAGCGCTCGACTAGCGGGGTTCCAAGAGACCCAGTACTTC	CASSARLAGFQETQYF
TRBJ2-7	.	.	TRBV5-5	14	TGTGCCAGCAGGCCATCCGGGGCCATACGAAAGCAGTACTTC	CASRPSGAIRKQYF
TRBJ2-5	few	.	TRBV5-1	13	TGCGCCAGCAGCTCGTGGGGGCAAGAGACCCAGTACTTC	CASSSWGQETQYF
TRBJ1-2	.	.	TRBV7-2	11	TGTGCCAGCAGCTTAATTGGCGGCTACACCTTC	CASSLIGGYTF
TRBJ2-1	many	.	TRBV7-8	13	TGTGCCAGCAGCTTAGTTGGCGTCCGGGAGCAGTTCTTC	CASSLVGVREQFF
TRBJ2-7	.	.	TRBV2	15	TGTGCCAGCAAATTAGGGGCGTCAAGCTCCTACGAGCAGTACTTC	CASKLGASSSYEQYF
TRBJ1-1	few	TRBD1	TRBV24-1	15	TGTGCCACCAGTGATGGACAGGACATGAACACTGAAGCTTTCTTT	CATSDGQDMNTEAFF
TRBJ2-5	.	.	TRBV5-1	15	TGCGCCAGCAGCCTCGGACAGCGGGGCCAAGAGACCCAGTACTTC	CASSLGQRGQETQYF
TRBJ2-7	few	TRBD1	TRBV6-1	14	TGTGCCAGCAGGATACAGGGGGCAGTCTCCGAGCAGTACTTC	CASRIQGAVSEQYF
TRBJ2-6	.	.	TRBV29-1	11	TGCAGCGTTGATGTGGCCAACGTCCTGACTTTC	CSVDVANVLTF
TRBJ2-1	.	TRBD2	TRBV5-1	16	TGCGCCAGCAGCTTGGGGACTAGCGGGGGAGGCAATGAGCAGTTCTTC	CASSLGTSGGGNEQFF
TRBJ2-6	once	.	TRBV5-6	16	TGTGCCAGCAGCTTTTGGGGCGCCTCTGGGGCCAACGTCCTGACTTTC	CASSFWGASGANVLTF
TRBJ2-2	.	TRBD1	TRBV2	21	TGTGCCAGCAGTCGCACCTATGGGACAGGCCCGACCGGGGGGAACACCGGGGAGCTGTTTTTT	CASSRTYGTGPTGGNTGELFF
TRBJ1-1	few	.	TRBV4-2	16	TGTGCCAGCAGCCAAGTTTTGTCCACCGGAGTAACTGAAGCTTTCTTT	CASSQVLSTGVTEAFF
TRBJ1-1	.	TRBD1	TRBV7-2	15	TGTGCCAGCAGCTTGGGGACAGGCCTGAACACTGAAGCTTTCTTT	CASSLGTGLNTEAFF
TRBJ2-3	many	.	TRBV29-1	10	TGCAGCGTTGAAGGGGATACGCAGTATTTT	CSVEGDTQYF
TRBJ1-2	many	.	TRBV12-3/TRBV12-4	13	TGTGCCAGCAGCCTACCACCGGGGGTGGGCTCCACCTTC	CASSLPPGVGSTF
TRBJ2-3	many	TRBD1	TRBV29-1	14	TGCAGCGTTGTGGACAGGGGGCCAACAGATACGCAGTATTTT	CSVVDRGPTDTQYF
TRBJ2-5	many	.	TRBV12-3/TRBV12-4	12	TGTGCCAGCAGTTTAGCAGAAGGGGCCCAGTACTTC	CASSLAEGAQYF
TRBJ2-7	few	TRBD1	TRBV6-1	14	TGTGCCAGCATCGGGACAGGGGGCTTATACGAGCAGTACTTC	CASIGTGGLYEQYF
TRBJ2-5	.	.	TRBV2	15	TGTGCCAGCGGCGTAGAGAACGTCGTACAAGAGACCCAGTACTTC	CASGVENVVQETQYF
TRBJ2-7	.	.	TRBV18	13	TGTGCCAGCTCACCACTGAAGGCCTACGAGCAGTACTTC	CASSPLKAYEQYF
TRBJ1-2	few	.	TRBV6-2/TRBV6-3	14	TGTGCCAGCAGTATCCCTCCTGGATTTTCTGGCTACACCTTC	CASSIPPGFSGYTF
TRBJ2-7	.	.	TRBV28	13	TGTGCCAGCAGTTTAGTAAACGAGTACGAGCAGTACTTC	CASSLVNEYEQYF
TRBJ2-7	many	.	TRBV29-1	13	TGCAGCGTTATAATACCGCCGAACTACGAGCAGTACTTC	CSVIIPPNYEQYF
TRBJ2-1	.	TRBD2	TRBV11-1	16	TGTGCCAGCAGCTTAGGGGGACTAGCGGGAGTCAATGAGCAGTTCTTC	CASSLGGLAGVNEQFF
TRBJ1-1	.	TRBD1	TRBV7-8	15	TGTGCCAGCAGCTCCCGGGGACAGGCGAACACTGAAGCTTTCTTT	CASSSRGQANTEAFF
TRBJ1-3	.	.	TRBV4-3	13	TGCGCCAGCAGGGACAGCTCTGGAAACACCATATATTTT	CASRDSSGNTIYF
TRBJ1-3	many	.	TRBV20-1	12	TGCAGTGGGACAGAGAGGGGAAACACCATATATTTT	CSGTERGNTIYF
TRBJ2-7	many	.	TRBV12-3/TRBV12-4	15	TGTGCCAGCAGTTTAGAGGGAGGCCTACCTATCGAGCAGTACTTC	CASSLEGGLPIEQYF
TRBJ1-1	.	.	TRBV15	13	TGTGCCACCAGCAGAGAAAAAGCCAGGCAGGCTTTCTTT	CATSREKARQAFF
TRBJ2-1	few	.	TRBV5-6	17	TGTGCCAGCAGCTTCGGAGGGCTCATGTTGCGAATCGATGAGCAGTTCTTC	CASSFGGLMLRIDEQFF
TRBJ2-7	many	.	TRBV25-1	11	TGTGGCCCACGATCGGGGGACGAGCAGTACTTC	CGPRSGDEQYF
TRBJ1-3	medium-sized	.	TRBV4-1	12	TGCGCCAGCAGTCTCTCTGGAAACACCATATATTTT	CASSLSGNTIYF
TRBJ2-3	few	.	TRBV9	11	TGTGCCAGCAGCGTAGGTGATACGCAGTATTTT	CASSVGDTQYF
TRBJ1-5	.	TRBD1	TRBV4-2	17	TGTGCCAGCAGCCTAGGGACAGGAGGGGGATCAGCCCCCCTACAGCATTTT	CASSLGTGGGSAPLQHF
TRBJ2-2	.	.	TRBV4-3	19	TGCGCCAGCAGCCAATTAGCCCCAGGGCCGCGACGGTACACCGGGGAGCTGTTTTTT	CASSQLAPGPRRYTGELFF
TRBJ2-5	many	.	TRBV5-1	14	TGCGCCAGCAGCTTGGGCGGGGGCGCAGAGACCCAGTACTTC	CASSLGGGAETQYF
TRBJ1-1	many	.	TRBV6-6	12	TGTGCCAGCAGTTACGTCGCCACTGAAGCTTTCTTT	CASSYVATEAFF
TRBJ1-1	.	.	TRBV20-1	15	TGCAGTGCTAGAGAAGTGAAACCCATGAACACTGAAGCTTTCTTT	CSAREVKPMNTEAFF
TRBJ2-2	.	.	TRBV24-1	16	TGTGCCACCAGTGACCTCGGCGGGGAGAACACCGGGGAGCTGTTTTTT	CATSDLGGENTGELFF
TRBJ2-5	many	.	TRBV6-5	13	TGTGCCAGCGGGGGGGCCTATCAAGAGACCCAGTACTTC	CASGGAYQETQYF
TRBJ2-2	many	.	TRBV6-5	11	TGTGCCAGCGGAGCCGCCGGGGAGCTGTTTTTT	CASGAAGELFF
TRBJ1-2	few	TRBD1	TRBV6-1	14	TGTGCCAGCACTGGGACAGGGCGAGGATATGGCTACACCTTC	CASTGTGRGYGYTF
TRBJ2-2	few	.	TRBV13	14	TGTGCCAGCAGCTTAGCCATAAACACCGGGGAGCTGTTTTTT	CASSLAINTGELFF
TRBJ2-2	many	.	TRBV20-1	14	TGCAGTGCTAGGGATCGGGGGAACGTCGGGGAGCTGTTTTTT	CSARDRGNVGELFF